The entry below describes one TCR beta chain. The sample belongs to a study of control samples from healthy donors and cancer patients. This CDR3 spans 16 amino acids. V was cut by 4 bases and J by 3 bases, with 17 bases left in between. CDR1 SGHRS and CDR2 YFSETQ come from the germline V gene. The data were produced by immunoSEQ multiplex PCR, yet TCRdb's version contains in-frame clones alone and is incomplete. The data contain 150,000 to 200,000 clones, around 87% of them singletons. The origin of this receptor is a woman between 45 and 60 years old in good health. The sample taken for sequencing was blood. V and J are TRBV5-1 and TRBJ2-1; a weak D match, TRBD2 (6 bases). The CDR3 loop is CASSQTLGGGYNEQFF. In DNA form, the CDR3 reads TGCGCCAGCAGCCAAACCCTGGGAGGAGGCTACAATGAGCAGTTCTTC.